These T cell receptor beta chains were read from a single sample in a study of Graves' ophthalmopathy and Graves' hyperthyroidism. Each CDR3 protein gets one entry after TCRdb re-called the multiplex PCR reads with MiXCR. The sample records 620,000 or so distinct CDR3 sequences, approximately 21% being singletons. The sequencing input was peripheral blood. These receptors all come from a woman under 30 with stable Graves' hyperthyroidism. Some clones in this sample may be carry-over from other donors' samples. CDR3s include the opening cysteine and the closing phenylalanine or tryptophan. The order of the fields is V gene, J gene, CDR3 protein.

V: TRBV5-5; J: TRBJ1-2; CDR3: CASSLEGAGDYGYTF
V: TRBV6-1; J: TRBJ2-7; CDR3: CASTTSLTGGEQYF
V: TRBV7-2; J: TRBJ2-5; CDR3: CASSSGPNSQETQYF
V: TRBV2; J: TRBJ1-5; CDR3: CASRKDRGSGVGNQPQHF
V: TRBV4-3; J: TRBJ1-1; CDR3: CASSQLGKLNTEAFF
V: TRBV29-1; J: TRBJ1-2; CDR3: CSARDTYGYTF
V: TRBV28; J: TRBJ1-1; CDR3: CATLRGNTEAFF
V: TRBV4-1; J: TRBJ1-5; CDR3: CASSPSDRGRQPQHF
V: TRBV25-1; J: TRBJ1-5; CDR3: CASSEWGDSLQPQHF
V: TRBV5-1; J: TRBJ1-1; CDR3: CASSLGPGRTEAFF
V: TRBV6-1; J: TRBJ1-1; CDR3: CASSERGMHTEAFF
V: TRBV5-6; J: TRBJ1-6; CDR3: CASSGAGAGSPLHF
V: TRBV28; J: TRBJ2-5; CDR3: CASSLAYRLAGETQYF
V: TRBV20-1; J: TRBJ2-7; CDR3: CSARGAAAYEQYF